These 30 T cell receptor beta chains came from one sample sequenced in a study of blood T cells in healthy people across ages. Through a sample-barcoded 5' primer and a J-beta primer mix, a second PCR was run for roughly 6 to 11 cycles. TCRdb re-called the 5' RACE reads through MiXCR, storing one row per CDR3 protein. The sample lists approximately 820,000 distinct CDR3 sequences, around 45% occurring once. Sequencing input: blood. These receptors came from a man between 60 and 70 years old in good health.

The V gene is TRBV10-3, the J gene TRBJ2-3; no reliable D call. In germline, CDR1 is ENHRY, CDR2 SYGVKD. Trimming removed 4 bases at V and 2 bases at J, with 13 bases between. The CDR3 has 15 residues. CDR3 region: CAISAETPNTDTQYF. For the CDR3, the DNA is TGTGCCATCAGTGCGGAGACCCCCAACACAGATACGCAGTATTTT.

V usage is TRBV6-5 and J usage is TRBJ2-2; TRBD1 matches at 7 bases. This CDR3 has 15 residues. V was clipped by 5 bases and J by 2 bases; unmatched bases: 5. Germline CDR1 reads MNHEY; CDR2 reads SVGAGI. Here the CDR3 reads CASSDNRGNTGELFF. CDR3 nucleotides: TGTGCCAGCAGTGATAACAGGGGTAACACCGGGGAGCTGTTTTTT.

The V gene is TRBV5-1, the J gene TRBJ2-5; 7 positions match TRBD1. This CDR3 spans 15 amino acids. The J segment lost 5 bases and the V segment lost 7 bases, leaving 14 bases of the junction unmatched. Germline V gene lookup returns CDR1 SGHRS and CDR2 YFSETQ. In nucleotides, the CDR3 is TGCGCCAGCGCGCCAGGGACAGCGTCCCGGGAGACCCAGTACTTC. Translating it yields CASAPGTASRETQYF.

This clonotype has just a few counts. This chain links TRBV20-1 with TRBJ2-7, with 11 bases fitting TRBD1. There are 15 residues in the CDR3. Germline CDR1 DFQATT, CDR2 SNEGSKA (reference sequence). The J segment lost 7 bases and the V segment lost 0 bases, leaving 8 bases of the junction unmatched. The CDR3: CSARDPGQGAEEQYF. The CDR3 DNA is TGCAGTGCTAGAGATCCCGGACAGGGGGCGGAAGAGCAGTACTTC.

This clonotype has just a few counts. The chain carries TRBV3-1 and TRBJ1-1, with TRBD1 identical over 7 bases. The V and J ends lost 4 bases and 3 bases, in that order; junction bases with no gene match: 2. This CDR3 region has 13 residues. CDR1 and CDR2 (germline): LGHDT, YNNKEL (reference sequence). The CDR3 DNA reads as TGTGCCAGCAGCCGGACAGGTGACACTGAAGCTTTCTTT. It is translated as CASSRTGDTEAFF.

This clonotype was picked up a small number of times. The V gene is TRBV6-1, the J gene TRBJ2-1, with TRBD2 matching over 14 bases. The CDR3 sequence is 17 residues long. J was trimmed by 12 bases and V by 3 bases; bases with no gene match: 13. Germline V gives CDR1 MNHNS, CDR2 SASEGT. CDR3 in DNA: TGTGCCAGCAGTGAGACTAGCGGGGGGGACTCCGGGAGTGGGCAGTTCTTC. It yields the protein CASSETSGGDSGSGQFF.

This sequence joins TRBV5-5 and TRBJ1-1; D not certain. V gave up 1 base and J gave up 1 base, with 8 bases separating them. The CDR3 runs 14 residues. In germline, CDR1 is SGHKS, CDR2 YYEKEE (reference sequence). In nucleotides, the CDR3 is TGTGCCAGCAGCTTGAGTCCGCCGAACACTGAAGCTTTCTTT. It translates to CASSLSPPNTEAFF.

This clonotype showed up just a few times. This CDR3 is CASSLVGSNSPLHF. DNA for the CDR3: TGTGCCAGCAGTTTAGTAGGTAGTAATTCACCCCTCCACTTT. The chain employs TRBV12-3 or TRBV12-4 and TRBJ1-6, with D unresolved. This CDR3 comprises 14 residues. V lost 1 base to trimming and J lost 6 bases, with 7 bases between them.

The chain combines TRBV30 with TRBJ2-5; D is uncertain. Germline loops: CDR1 GTSNPN, CDR2 SVGIG (reference sequence). The ends were cut back, 3 bases at V and 1 base at J, with 9 bases in the middle. The length of the CDR3 is 13 residues. Written as DNA, the CDR3 is TGTGCCTGGAGCTTTAGAGGCCAAGAGACCCAGTACTTC. Its translation: CAWSFRGQETQYF.

This clonotype has only a few counts. The chain employs TRBV18 and TRBJ2-7; D is undetermined. V was pared by 3 bases and J by 2 bases, with 14 bases between. This CDR3 contains 15 residues. Germline V lookup: CDR1 KGHSH, CDR2 LQKENI. DNA for the CDR3: TGTGCCAGCTCACCCTCTCGGCAGTTGGCCTACGAGCAGTACTTC. Protein product: CASSPSRQLAYEQYF.

This clonotype was seen a handful of times. This chain joins TRBV10-3 and TRBJ1-2, with a tentative D call TRBD1 (5 bases). Germline CDR1 is ENHRY and CDR2 is SYGVKD. This CDR3 spans 15 amino acids. Trimming stripped 3 bases from V and 2 bases from J, with 13 bases between. The CDR3, as DNA: TGTGCCATCAGTGATACGGGACGTAGGAACTATGGCTACACCTTC. It codes for CAISDTGRRNYGYTF.

The V call is TRBV10-3, the J call TRBJ2-5, with D hard to call. The CDR3 is made up of 13 amino acids. Germline V lookup: CDR1 ENHRY, CDR2 SYGVKD. Trimming removed 4 bases from V and 2 bases from J, with 8 bases in between. CDR3 sequence: CAISGGYQETQYF. In nucleotides, the CDR3 is TGTGCCATCAGTGGCGGATATCAAGAGACCCAGTACTTC.

This clonotype has more than one count but fewer than ten. The V call is TRBV20-1, the J call TRBJ2-1, with TRBD2 identical over 8 bases. Germline trimming cut 4 bases from V and 4 bases from J; bases unmatched to any gene: 6. Germline values: CDR1 DFQATT, CDR2 SNEGSKA (reference sequence). The CDR3 consists of 14 residues. The CDR3 region is CSATERGKYNEQFF. The DNA of the CDR3 is TGCAGTGCTACTGAGCGGGGGAAATACAATGAGCAGTTCTTC.

The rearrangement uses TRBV7-9 and TRBJ1-1, with D tentatively TRBD1 (5 bases). The germline CDR1 and CDR2 sequences are SEHNR and FQNEAQ (reference sequence). V lost 2 bases to trimming and J lost 7 bases, with 8 bases between them. The CDR3 is 12 amino acids. The CDR3 spells CASSLRDGEAFF. CDR3 nucleotides: TGTGCCAGCAGCTTACGGGACGGTGAAGCTTTCTTT.

Of note for this clonotype: This CDR3 is missing its conserved last phenylalanine or tryptophan, likely due to a read error. The CDR3 is CASIDRGKGSQETQYL. The DNA of the CDR3 is TGTGCCAGCATCGACAGGGGGAAGGGGTCCCAAGAGACCCAGTACTTA. The chain recombines TRBV6-5 with TRBJ2-5; 9 bases map to TRBD1. This CDR3 comprises 16 residues. Losses at the gene ends were 7 bases for V and 1 base for J; bases not matched to a gene: 10. The V gene's germline CDR1 is MNHEY and CDR2 SVGAGI.

This clonotype was counted between two and nine times. The rearrangement joins TRBV7-2 to TRBJ2-1, with a weak D call TRBD2 (5 bases). Trimming removed 2 bases from V and 0 bases from J, with 11 bases in between. From germline, CDR1 is SGHTA and CDR2 FQGNSA. This CDR3 spans 16 amino acids. The CDR3, as DNA: TGTGCCAGCAGCTTATTAGCGATCAGCTCCTACAATGAGCAGTTCTTC. Its translation: CASSLLAISSYNEQFF.

This clonotype was counted between two and nine times. V is TRBV29-1 and J is TRBJ2-2; D may correspond to TRBD1 or TRBD2 (5 bases each). The CDR3 length is 14 residues. Trimming cost V 3 bases and J 2 bases, with 10 bases left between them. The germline CDR1 and CDR2 sequences are SQVTM and ANQGSEA. The CDR3 loop is CSVERGTNTGELFF. CDR3 bases: TGCAGCGTTGAGAGGGGCACCAACACCGGGGAGCTGTTTTTT.

The chain joins TRBV6-6 to TRBJ1-1; tentatively, D is TRBD1 (5 bases). Germline V gene lookup returns CDR1 MNHNY and CDR2 SVGAGI (reference sequence). V lost 2 bases and J lost 3, with 16 bases in between. The CDR3 is 16 amino acids. CDR3 sequence: CASSYGAGSSDTEAFF. The CDR3 DNA is TGTGCCAGCAGTTACGGGGCAGGGTCGTCGGACACTGAAGCTTTCTTT.

On this clonotype: An end of the junction differs from the germline gene, which may be a read error. The chain joins TRBV7-2 to TRBJ2-4, with 16 positions matching TRBD2. Per the germline V gene, CDR1 is SGHTA and CDR2 is FQGNSA. The CDR3 totals 18 residues. The CDR3 DNA is TGTGCCTGCAGCCCGACCGGGACTAGCGGGGGGGCTGGTGACATTCAGTACTTC. Translated, it gives CACSPTGTSGGAGDIQYF.

There are a few counts of this clonotype. The chain is built from TRBV4-1 and TRBJ2-5, with TRBD2 matching 11 bases. Looked up from germline, CDR1 is MGHRA and CDR2 is YSYEKL. V shed 4 bases and J 1 base; nucleotides not matched to a gene: 8. This CDR3 has 17 residues. DNA of the CDR3: TGCGCCAGCAGCCTGCAGGCGACTAGCGGGGTCCAAGAGACCCAGTACTTC. Its protein product is CASSLQATSGVQETQYF.

This clonotype turned up a few times. The J gene is TRBJ2-7, the V gene TRBV6-2 or TRBV6-3; D is perhaps TRBD1 (5 bases). The ends were cut back, 8 bases at V and 3 bases at J, with 14 bases in the middle. The length of the CDR3 is 13 residues. Per germline, CDR1 MNHEY and CDR2 SVGEGT. CDR3 in DNA: TGTGCCAGCTGTCTCCAGGGTAACTACGAGCAGTACTTC. Residues: CASCLQGNYEQYF.

In its sample, this clonotype was seen a few times. In DNA, the CDR3 is TGTGCCAGCTCACTCATTGCGGGACAGGGGGACAATGAGCAGTTCTTC. Its protein is CASSLIAGQGDNEQFF. V usage is TRBV18 and J usage is TRBJ2-1; TRBD1 agrees at 11 bases. There are 16 residues in the CDR3. J gave up 5 bases and V 4 bases, and 7 bases lay outside the gene matches. Germline-derived CDR1 and CDR2 are KGHSH and LQKENI.

V is TRBV12-3 or TRBV12-4 and J is TRBJ1-4; 8 bases match TRBD1. V dropped 5 bases and J dropped 0; count of bases not matched to a gene: 8. There are 17 residues in the CDR3. DNA of the CDR3: TGTGCCAGCAGTAGACAGGGGCTAATTGCAACTAATGAAAAACTGTTTTTT. Translated: CASSRQGLIATNEKLFF.

J is TRBJ1-1 and V is TRBV6-2 or TRBV6-3; D is uncertain. The V end was cut by 1 base, the J end by 7 bases, with 7 bases between. The CDR3 is 12 amino acids. Germline CDR1 reads MNHEY; CDR2 reads SVGEGT. In DNA, the CDR3 is TGTGCCAGCAGTTACTTCCCAGGTGAAGCTTTCTTT. Amino acids: CASSYFPGEAFF.

This chain links TRBV7-8 with TRBJ1-5; 8 bases fit TRBD1. V trimming: 1 base; J trimming: 6 bases; junction bases outside the gene matches: 8. The V gene's germline CDR1 is SGHVS and CDR2 FQNEAQ. The CDR3 loop spans 16 amino acids. DNA of the CDR3: TGTGCCAGCAGCTTAGTTGGGACAGGTATCGGTCAGCCCCAGCATTTT. Amino acid sequence: CASSLVGTGIGQPQHF.

This clonotype has ten or more counts. This chain uses TRBV20-1 with TRBJ1-5, with D possibly being TRBD1 (5 bases). This CDR3 is built from 15 residues. V was shortened by 3 bases and J by 0 bases, with 12 bases between the two germline ends. Germline-derived CDR1 and CDR2 are DFQATT and SNEGSKA (reference sequence). CDR3 DNA sequence: TGCAGTGCTAGCCGTGGGACGGATAGCAATCAGCCCCAGCATTTT. It codes for CSASRGTDSNQPQHF.

The V call is TRBV6-5, the J call TRBJ2-1; 7 bases map to TRBD1. The CDR3 is made up of 16 amino acids. Germline-derived CDR1 and CDR2 are MNHEY and SVGAGI. The V gene end was trimmed by 6 bases and the J gene end by 1 base; junction bases not matched to a gene: 9. The CDR3 spells CASRWTGEGSYNEQFF. The CDR3 DNA sequence: TGTGCCAGCAGATGGACAGGCGAGGGATCCTACAATGAGCAGTTCTTC.

CDR3 protein: CASSKRGQGYTYEQYF. CDR3 sequence (DNA): TGTGCCAGCAGCAAAAGGGGTCAAGGGTATACCTACGAGCAGTACTTC. The chain recombines TRBV21-1 with TRBJ2-7; TRBD1, the D gene given by the table, was not confirmed from the DNA. TRBV21-1 is labeled a pseudogene. The CDR3 length is 16 residues.

The chain has TRBV6-5 and TRBJ2-7, with D tentatively TRBD1 or TRBD2 (5 bases each). Germline CDR1 MNHEY, CDR2 SVGAGI. Trimming cost V 2 bases and J 7 bases, with 18 bases left between them. The CDR3 length is 15 residues. The CDR3 reads CASSYTGTATTEQYF. The CDR3 region has the DNA TGTGCCAGCAGTTACACTGGGACCGCTACCACGGAGCAGTACTTC.

The V call is TRBV9, the J call TRBJ2-1; TRBD2 matches 11 bases. With 3 bases clipped from V and 10 bases from J, the junction kept 6 bases outside the gene matches. CDR1 and CDR2 from the germline V gene are SGDLS and YYNGEE. The CDR3 length is 14 residues. CDR3 coding DNA: TGTGCCAGCAGCGCCACGACTAGCGGGGCGGAGCAGTTCTTC. It translates to CASSATTSGAEQFF.